This T cell receptor (beta chain) is from a study of cytomegalovirus exposure and HLA in healthy donors. Study-level background: Within the Caucasian-associated ancestry cluster were around 81% of the approximately 400 genotyped donors. General study points: An analysis done earlier found most TCR beta V segments productive about 87% or about 30% of the time.

The donors, nominally healthy at sampling, likely had unrecorded immune exposures. CDR3 length: 15 amino acids. V shed 5 bases, J shed 5 bases, and the junction held 7 bases outside the gene matches. Germline CDR1 is MNHEY and CDR2 is SMNVEV (reference sequence). A remark on this clone: Its antigen remains unknown.

The study ran its PCR with 60 Vbeta and 13 Jbeta primers. Methods used by the authors: A later analysis counted 65 million to 90 million unique TCR beta chains, some 10 million shared. Sequencing was performed with immunoSEQ multiplex PCR; in TCRdb, only in-frame clones are kept and a portion is missing. The V and J calls and clone size were taken over from that table, and D and trimming were inferred from the DNA. The sample includes 150,000 to 180,000 clones, more than 75% of them seen just once. Source material: PBMCs. This sequence was found in a man aged 25-40 years in good health and CMV-seropositive. The chain uses TRBV27 and TRBJ2-2; 8 bases map to TRBD2. Here the CDR3 DNA reads TGTGCCAGCAGTCCGACTAGCGAGCAGACCGGGGAGCTGTTTTTT. It yields the protein CASSPTSEQTGELFF.